The entry that follows covers one T cell receptor beta chain sequence. The data were obtained in a study of cytomegalovirus exposure and HLA in healthy donors. With 60 Vbeta and 13 Jbeta primers, the PCR was carried out. Assay: immunoSEQ multiplex PCR; the TCRdb copy retains only in-frame clones and omits some. Recorded for this sample: under 130,000 clones. This CDR3 has 16 residues. V shed 2 bases and J 2 bases; nucleotides not matched to a gene: 5. CDR1 is LNHDA and CDR2 is SQIVND in the germline V gene (reference sequence). The specimen sequenced was PBMCs. The clonotype originates from a man aged 50 or older in good health and CMV-seronegative. The genes are TRBV19 and TRBJ2-3; 9 bases line up with TRBD1. The CDR3: CASSIWGQGITDTQYF. CDR3 nucleotide sequence: TGTGCCAGTAGTATATGGGGACAGGGAATCACAGATACGCAGTATTTT.